The sequence of this T cell receptor (beta chain) was determined in a study of T-cell reconstitution after alpha-beta-depleted transplantation in children. The sample holds a few counts of this clonotype. The CDR3 spans 14 residues. V lost 0 bases to trimming and J lost 11 bases, with 16 bases between them. Germline V gene data show CDR1 as LGHNA and CDR2 as YSLEER. Using unique molecular identifiers, the investigators prepared the TCRbeta library. Each CDR3 protein is one row after TCRdb ran MiXCR on the PCR reads. The table records 490,000 or so distinct CDR3 sequences, around 12% of them present only once.

The V call is TRBV4-3, the J call TRBJ1-1; D ambiguous. This TCR came from a human donor who donated a stem cell graft to a child with combined immunodeficiency. The specimen comprised PBMCs from the stem cell graft donor, sampled from the stem cell graft. This CDR3 is CASSQDSEGSAAFF. Here the CDR3 DNA reads TGCGCCAGCAGCCAAGATTCGGAGGGTAGCGCGGCTTTCTTT.